The sequence of this TCR beta chain was determined in a study of OX40 agonist ivuxolimab in advanced cancers. Study overall: Patients were treated with intravenous ivuxolimab, dosed at 0.01 to 10 mg/kg and infused every 2 weeks. Overall study findings and caveats: Expanded peripheral T cells had an undetermined antigen specificity. Average numbers of expanded clones were greater in CD8+ T cells than in CD4+.

Remarks on this clone: Antigen unknown.

Germline assignment: CDR1 SGHVS and CDR2 FQNEAQ. Between the trimmed V and J ends, which lost 5 bases and 2 bases, there was a span of 12 bases. The CDR3 sequence is 14 residues long. TCRdb's copy holds only in-frame clones and misses some; the assay was immunoSEQ multiplex PCR. The table lists about 98,000 clones, around 92% of them singletons, with 0.25% to 0.3% in the top ten. The sequencing here drew on CD4+ or CD8+ T cells sorted from blood, taken in a trial of the OX40 agonist ivuxolimab. The TCR was taken from an adult with an advanced solid tumor such as melanoma, head and neck, liver or kidney cancer. The chain combines TRBV7-8 with TRBJ2-5; a possible D gene is TRBD1 (5 bases). Here the CDR3 DNA reads TGTGCCAGCAGCCCTAGACAGTTTCAAGAGACCCAGTACTTC. Translating it yields CASSPRQFQETQYF. The whole variable domain, filled in from reference TRBV7-8 and TRBJ2-5, reads GAGVSQSPRYKVAKRGQDVALRCDPISGHVSLFWYQQALGQGPEFLTYFQNEAQLDKSGLPSDRFFAERPEGSVSTLKIQRTQQEDSAVYLCASSPRQFQETQYFGPGTRLLVL.